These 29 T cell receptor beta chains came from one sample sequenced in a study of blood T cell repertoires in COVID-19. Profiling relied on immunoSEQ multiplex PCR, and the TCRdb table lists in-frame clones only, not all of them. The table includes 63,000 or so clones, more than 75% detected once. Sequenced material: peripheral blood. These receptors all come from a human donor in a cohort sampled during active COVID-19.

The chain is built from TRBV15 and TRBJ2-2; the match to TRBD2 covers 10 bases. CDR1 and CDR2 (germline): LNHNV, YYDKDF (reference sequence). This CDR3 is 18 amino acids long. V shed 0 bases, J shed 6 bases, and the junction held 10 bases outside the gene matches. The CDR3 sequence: CATSRDQASGRGPGELFF. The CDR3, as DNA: TGTGCCACCAGCAGAGATCAGGCAAGCGGGAGGGGTCCCGGGGAGCTGTTTTTT.

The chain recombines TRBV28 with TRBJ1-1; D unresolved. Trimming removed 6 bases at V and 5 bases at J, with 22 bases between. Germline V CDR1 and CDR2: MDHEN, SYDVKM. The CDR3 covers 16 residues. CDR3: CASSPDLASRQTEAFF. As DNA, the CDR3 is TGTGCCAGCAGCCCTGACTTAGCCTCCCGGCAGACTGAAGCTTTCTTT.

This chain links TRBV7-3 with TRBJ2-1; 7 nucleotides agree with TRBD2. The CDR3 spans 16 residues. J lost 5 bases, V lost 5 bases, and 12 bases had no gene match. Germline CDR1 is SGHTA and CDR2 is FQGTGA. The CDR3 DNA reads TGTGCCAGCAGCGTGGGTGGGGCGGGAGAGGACAATGAGCAGTTCTTC. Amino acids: CASSVGGAGEDNEQFF. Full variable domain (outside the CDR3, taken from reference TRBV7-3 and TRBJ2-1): GAGVSQTPSNKVTEKGKYVELRCDPISGHTALYWYRQSLGQGPEFLIYFQGTGAADDSGLPNDRFFAVRPEGSVSTLKIQRTERGDSAVYLCASSVGGAGEDNEQFFGPGTRLTVL.

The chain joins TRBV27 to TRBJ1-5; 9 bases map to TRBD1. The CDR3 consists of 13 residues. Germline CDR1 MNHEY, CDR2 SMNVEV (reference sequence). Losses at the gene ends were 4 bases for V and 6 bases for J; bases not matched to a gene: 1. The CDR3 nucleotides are TGTGCCAGCAGTTACAGGGGGCGTCAGCCCCAGCATTTT. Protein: CASSYRGRQPQHF.

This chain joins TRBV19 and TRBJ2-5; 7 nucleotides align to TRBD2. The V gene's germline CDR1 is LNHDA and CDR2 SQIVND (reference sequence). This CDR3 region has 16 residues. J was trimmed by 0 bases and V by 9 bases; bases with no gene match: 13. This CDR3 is CASSLRLGGYQETQYF. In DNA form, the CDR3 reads TGTGCCAGCTCACTACGACTGGGGGGGTACCAAGAGACCCAGTACTTC.

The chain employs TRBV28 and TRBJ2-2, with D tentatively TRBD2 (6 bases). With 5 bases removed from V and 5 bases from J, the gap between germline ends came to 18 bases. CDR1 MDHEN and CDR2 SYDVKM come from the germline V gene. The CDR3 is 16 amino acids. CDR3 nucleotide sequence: TGTGCCAGCAGTGCCCCGGGGGAAAGAGGAACCGGGGAGCTGTTTTTT. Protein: CASSAPGERGTGELFF.

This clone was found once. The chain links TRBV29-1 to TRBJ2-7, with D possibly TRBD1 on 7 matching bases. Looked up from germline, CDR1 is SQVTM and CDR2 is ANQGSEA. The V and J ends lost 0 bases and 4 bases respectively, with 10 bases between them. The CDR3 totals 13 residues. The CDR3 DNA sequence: TGCAGCGTTGAAGAGCCAGGGGGGTACGAGCAGTACTTC. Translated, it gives CSVEEPGGYEQYF.

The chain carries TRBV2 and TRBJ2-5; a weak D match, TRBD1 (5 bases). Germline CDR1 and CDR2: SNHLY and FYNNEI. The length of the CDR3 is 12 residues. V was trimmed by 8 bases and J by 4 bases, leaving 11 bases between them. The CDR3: CASRRQLETQYF. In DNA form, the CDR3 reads TGTGCCAGCCGTCGACAGCTAGAGACCCAGTACTTC.

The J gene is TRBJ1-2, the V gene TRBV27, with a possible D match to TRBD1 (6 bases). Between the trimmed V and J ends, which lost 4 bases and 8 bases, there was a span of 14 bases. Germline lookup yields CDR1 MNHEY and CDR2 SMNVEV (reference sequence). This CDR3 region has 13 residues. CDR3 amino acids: CASSSRTGYGYTF. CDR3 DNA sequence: TGTGCCAGCAGTTCTAGAACAGGGTACGGCTACACCTTC.

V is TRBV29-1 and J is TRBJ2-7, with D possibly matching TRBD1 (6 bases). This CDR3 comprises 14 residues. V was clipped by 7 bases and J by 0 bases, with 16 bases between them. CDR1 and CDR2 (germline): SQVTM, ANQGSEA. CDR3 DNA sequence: TGCAGCGCCTCCGGAGTGGGGGCCTCCTACGAGCAGTACTTC. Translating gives CSASGVGASYEQYF.

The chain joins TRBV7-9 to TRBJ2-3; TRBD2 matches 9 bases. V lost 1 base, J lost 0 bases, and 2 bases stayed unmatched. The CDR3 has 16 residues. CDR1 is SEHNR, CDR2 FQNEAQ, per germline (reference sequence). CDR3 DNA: TGTGCCAGCAGCTTAGATGGGACTAGCAGCACAGATACGCAGTATTTT. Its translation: CASSLDGTSSTDTQYF.

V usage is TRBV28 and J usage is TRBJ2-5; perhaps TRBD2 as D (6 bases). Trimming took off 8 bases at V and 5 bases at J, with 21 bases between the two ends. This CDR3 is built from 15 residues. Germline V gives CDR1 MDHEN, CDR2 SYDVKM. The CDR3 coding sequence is TGTGCCAGCTCCCCGGCGGGACTCCAGACGGAGACCCAGTACTTC. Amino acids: CASSPAGLQTETQYF.

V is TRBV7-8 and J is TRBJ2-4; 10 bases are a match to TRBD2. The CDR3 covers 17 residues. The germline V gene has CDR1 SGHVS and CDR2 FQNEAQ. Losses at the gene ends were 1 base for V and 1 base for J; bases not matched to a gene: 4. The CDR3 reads CASSLVLAGVAKNIQYF. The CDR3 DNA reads TGTGCCAGCAGCTTAGTTCTAGCGGGAGTGGCCAAAAACATTCAGTACTTC.

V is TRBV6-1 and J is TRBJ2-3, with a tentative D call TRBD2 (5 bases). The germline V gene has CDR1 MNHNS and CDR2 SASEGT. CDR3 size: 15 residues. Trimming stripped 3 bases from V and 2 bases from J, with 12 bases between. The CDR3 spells CASSDGSGVTDTQYF. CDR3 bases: TGTGCCAGCAGTGACGGCTCCGGGGTCACAGATACGCAGTATTTT.

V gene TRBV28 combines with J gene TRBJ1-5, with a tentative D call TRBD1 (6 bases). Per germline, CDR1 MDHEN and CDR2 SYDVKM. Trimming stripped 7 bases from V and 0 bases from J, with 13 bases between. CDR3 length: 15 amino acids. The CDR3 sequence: CASTLQGYSNQPQHF. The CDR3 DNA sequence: TGTGCCAGCACCCTACAGGGATATAGCAATCAGCCCCAGCATTTT.

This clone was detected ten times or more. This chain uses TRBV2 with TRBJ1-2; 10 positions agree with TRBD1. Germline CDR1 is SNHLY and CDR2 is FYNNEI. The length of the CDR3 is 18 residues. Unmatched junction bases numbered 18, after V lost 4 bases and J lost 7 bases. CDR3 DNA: TGTGCCAGCAGTGCTGAGGTCCTGCCCACGGGACAGGGGTTTGGCTACACCTTC. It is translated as CASSAEVLPTGQGFGYTF.

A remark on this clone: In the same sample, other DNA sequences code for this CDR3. The chain's CDR3 is CATSRDRGDIQYF. CDR3 DNA: TGTGCCACCAGCAGAGATCGAGGAGACATTCAGTACTTC. The chain has TRBV15 and TRBJ2-4; no firm D call. The germline V gene has CDR1 LNHNV and CDR2 YYDKDF (reference sequence). V was clipped by 0 bases and J by 8 bases, with 8 bases between them. This CDR3 comprises 13 residues.

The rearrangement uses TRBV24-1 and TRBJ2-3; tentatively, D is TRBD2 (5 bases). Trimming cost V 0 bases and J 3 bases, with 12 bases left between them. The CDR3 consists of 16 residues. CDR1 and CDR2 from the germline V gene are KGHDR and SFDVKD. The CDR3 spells CATSDLTGKGTDTQYF. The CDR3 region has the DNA TGTGCCACCAGTGATTTGACCGGGAAGGGAACAGATACGCAGTATTTT.

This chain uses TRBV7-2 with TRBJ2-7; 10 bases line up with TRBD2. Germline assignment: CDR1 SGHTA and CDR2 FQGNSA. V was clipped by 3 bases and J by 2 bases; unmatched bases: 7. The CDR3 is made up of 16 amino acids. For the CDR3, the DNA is TGTGCCAGCAGCTTCGCTAGCGGGAGTTCCACCTACGAGCAGTACTTC. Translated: CASSFASGSSTYEQYF.

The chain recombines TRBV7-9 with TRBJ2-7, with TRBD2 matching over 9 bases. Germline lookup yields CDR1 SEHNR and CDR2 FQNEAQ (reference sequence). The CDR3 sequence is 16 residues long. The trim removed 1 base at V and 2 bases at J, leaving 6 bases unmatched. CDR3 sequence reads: CASSLGAAGGAYEQYV. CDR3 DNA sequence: TGTGCCAGCAGCTTAGGGGCGGCGGGAGGGGCCTACGAGCAGTACGTC.

The DNA for the CDR3 is TGCGCCAGCCAATCCGACAGCCATAATTCACCCCTCCACTTT. Its translation: CASQSDSHNSPLHF. The chain joins TRBV5-1 to TRBJ1-6; TRBD1 is a possible D gene (5 bases). Germline CDR1 reads SGHRS; CDR2 reads YFSETQ. V was clipped by 7 bases and J by 5 bases, with 13 bases between them. This CDR3 region has 14 residues.

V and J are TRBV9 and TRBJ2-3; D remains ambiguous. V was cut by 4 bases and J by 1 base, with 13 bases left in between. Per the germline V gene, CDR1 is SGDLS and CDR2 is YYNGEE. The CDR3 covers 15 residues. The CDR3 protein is CASSFLEFGTDTQYF. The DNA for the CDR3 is TGTGCCAGCAGCTTCCTCGAGTTTGGCACAGATACGCAGTATTTT.

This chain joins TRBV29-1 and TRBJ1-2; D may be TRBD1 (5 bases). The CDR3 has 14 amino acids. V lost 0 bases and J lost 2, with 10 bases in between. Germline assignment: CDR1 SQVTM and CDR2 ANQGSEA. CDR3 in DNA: TGCAGCGTTGAAGACGGGACTGGCAACTATGGCTACACCTTC. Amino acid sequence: CSVEDGTGNYGYTF.

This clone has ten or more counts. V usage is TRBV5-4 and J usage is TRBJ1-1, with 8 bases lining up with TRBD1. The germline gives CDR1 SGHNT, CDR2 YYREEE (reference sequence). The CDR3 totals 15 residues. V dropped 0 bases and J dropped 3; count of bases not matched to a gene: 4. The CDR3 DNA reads TGTGCCAGCAGCTTGGCGCAGGGGGCCGACACTGAAGCTTTCTTT. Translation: CASSLAQGADTEAFF.

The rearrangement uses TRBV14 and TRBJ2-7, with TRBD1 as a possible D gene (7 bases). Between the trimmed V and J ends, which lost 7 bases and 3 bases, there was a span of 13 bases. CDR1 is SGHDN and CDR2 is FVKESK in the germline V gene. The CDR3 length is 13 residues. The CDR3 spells CASTGGSGYEQYF. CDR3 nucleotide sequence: TGTGCCAGCACAGGGGGTAGCGGCTACGAGCAGTACTTC.

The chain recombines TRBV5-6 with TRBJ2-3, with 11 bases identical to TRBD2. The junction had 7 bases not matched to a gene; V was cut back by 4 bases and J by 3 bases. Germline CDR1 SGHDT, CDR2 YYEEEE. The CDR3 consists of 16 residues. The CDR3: CASSRLTSGRTDTQYF. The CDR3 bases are TGTGCCAGCAGCCGCCTAACTAGCGGGAGAACAGATACGCAGTATTTT.

The CDR3 nucleotides read TGTGCCAGCACCTCACCCGGGACAGTTAGGTACTCCTACAATGAGCAGTTCTTC. Protein product: CASTSPGTVRYSYNEQFF. V and J are TRBV7-2 and TRBJ2-1; 7 nucleotides align to TRBD1. CDR3 length equals 18 residues. Germline CDR1 and CDR2: SGHTA and FQGNSA. V lost 7 bases and J lost 0; bases outside the gene matches: 15.

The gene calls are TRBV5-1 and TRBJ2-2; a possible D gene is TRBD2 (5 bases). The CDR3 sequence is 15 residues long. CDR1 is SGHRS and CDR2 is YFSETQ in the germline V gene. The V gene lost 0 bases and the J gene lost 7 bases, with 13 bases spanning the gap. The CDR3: CASSLVREEGGELFF. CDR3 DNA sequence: TGCGCCAGCAGCTTGGTCAGAGAAGAGGGCGGGGAGCTGTTTTTT.

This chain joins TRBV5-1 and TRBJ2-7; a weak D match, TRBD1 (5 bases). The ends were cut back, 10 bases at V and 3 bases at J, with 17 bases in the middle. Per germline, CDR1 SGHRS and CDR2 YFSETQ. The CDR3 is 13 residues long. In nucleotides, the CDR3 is TGCGCCCCCCGAAAGGGCAGGGTCTACGAGCAGTACGTC. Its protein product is CAPRKGRVYEQYV.